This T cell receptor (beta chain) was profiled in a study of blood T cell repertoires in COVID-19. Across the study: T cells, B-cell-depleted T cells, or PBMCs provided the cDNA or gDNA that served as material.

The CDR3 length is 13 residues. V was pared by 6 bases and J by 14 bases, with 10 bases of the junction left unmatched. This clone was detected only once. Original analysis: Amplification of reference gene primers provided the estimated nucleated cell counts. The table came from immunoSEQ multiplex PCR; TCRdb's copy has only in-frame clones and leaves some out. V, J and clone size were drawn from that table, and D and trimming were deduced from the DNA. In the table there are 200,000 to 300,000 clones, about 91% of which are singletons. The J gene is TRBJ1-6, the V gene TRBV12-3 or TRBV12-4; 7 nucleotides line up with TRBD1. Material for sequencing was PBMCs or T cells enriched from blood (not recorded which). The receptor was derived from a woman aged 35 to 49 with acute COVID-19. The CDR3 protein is CASSRGRGGSLHF. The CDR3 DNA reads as TGTGCCAGCAGCCGGGGCCGAGGGGGCTCCCTCCACTTT.